The rows below give T cell receptor beta chains drawn from one sample of a study of blood T cell repertoires in COVID-19. Sequenced by immunoSEQ multiplex PCR; TCRdb stores in-frame clones only, minus some. This sample yields 200,000 to 300,000 clones, of which roughly 88% are seen a single time; 10% to 15% belongs to the top ten. Sequencing was performed on peripheral blood. These receptors were collected from a man aged 80 or over with acute or convalescent COVID-19. Both conserved end residues are part of each CDR3. The order of the fields is D gene, J gene, clone size, V gene, CDR3 protein, CDR3 DNA. The D gene is left open where the match is weak. Clone sizes are given selectively: once, few, many, or a class where the clone is expanded.

>.|TRBJ1-1|.|TRBV5-1
CASSLELIAENTEAFF
TGCGCCAGCAGCTTGGAGCTAATAGCTGAGAACACTGAAGCTTTCTTT
>.|TRBJ2-1|.|TRBV5-1
CASSPEERIYNEQFF
TGCGCCAGCAGCCCCGAAGAGCGGATATACAATGAGCAGTTCTTC
>.|TRBJ2-2|.|TRBV11-3
CASSPRGWDRTGELFF
TGTGCCAGCAGCCCCAGAGGGTGGGATCGGACCGGGGAGCTGTTTTTT
>.|TRBJ1-2|.|TRBV2
CASTGGRRDYGYTF
TGTGCCAGCACCGGAGGGAGGCGCGACTATGGCTACACCTTC
>.|TRBJ2-7|.|TRBV18
CASSPPVADYEQYF
TGTGCCAGCTCACCCCCCGTGGCAGACTACGAGCAGTACTTC
>TRBD1|TRBJ1-2|few|TRBV19
CASSPDRGLWGYTF
TGTGCCAGTAGTCCTGACAGGGGGCTTTGGGGCTACACCTTC
>TRBD1|TRBJ2-7|.|TRBV27
CASSTGTGAPYEQYF
TGTGCCAGCAGCACCGGGACAGGGGCTCCCTACGAGCAGTACTTC
>.|TRBJ2-1|.|TRBV2
CASEETGTYNEQFF
TGTGCCAGCGAAGAGACGGGAACCTACAATGAGCAGTTCTTC
>.|TRBJ2-6|once|TRBV28
CASRHRAGANVLTF
TGTGCCAGCAGACACAGGGCTGGGGCCAACGTCCTGACTTTC
>TRBD2|TRBJ2-1|.|TRBV15
CATSSILAGARNEQFF
TGTGCCACCAGCAGCATACTAGCGGGAGCTCGAAATGAGCAGTTCTTC